The next 23 T cell receptor beta chains were all read from a single sample in a study of shared T cell receptors in the human thymus. This table comes from immunoSEQ multiplex PCR, and its TCRdb copy is limited to in-frame clones, with some not included. The sample consists of about 730,000 clones, 80% to 90% of them appearing once. These same data were also listed under a study on human thymus T cells.

The source material was thymocytes. The receptors were gathered from a girl under three years old with a congenital heart defect.

V is TRBV7-6 and J is TRBJ2-1, with D possibly matching TRBD2 (6 bases). Per the germline V gene, CDR1 is SGHVS and CDR2 is FNYEAQ. This CDR3 comprises 16 residues. V gave up 3 bases and J gave up 9 bases, with 21 bases separating them. The CDR3: CASSLATSDGLGEQFF. CDR3 coding DNA: TGTGCCAGCAGCTTGGCGACTAGTGATGGTTTGGGTGAGCAGTTCTTC.

The chain is built from TRBV2 and TRBJ1-1; D is possibly TRBD1 (5 bases). This CDR3 comprises 13 residues. The germline gives CDR1 SNHLY, CDR2 FYNNEI. The V gene lost 11 bases and the J gene lost 5 bases, with 18 bases spanning the gap. The CDR3 DNA is TGTGCCCTTATCCCGGGGGTCGGTACTGAAGCTTTCTTT. Translating gives CALIPGVGTEAFF.

The rearrangement joins TRBV19 to TRBJ1-1; D not certain. There are 12 residues in the CDR3. V was cut by 6 bases and J by 1 base, with 6 bases left in between. Germline assignment: CDR1 LNHDA and CDR2 SQIVND (reference sequence). This CDR3 is CASRYSNTEAFF. The CDR3 DNA reads TGTGCCAGTAGGTACTCGAACACTGAAGCTTTCTTT. Full variable domain (outside the CDR3, taken from reference TRBV19 and TRBJ1-1): DGGITQSPKYLFRKEGQNVTLSCEQNLNHDAMYWYRQDPGQGLRLIYYSQIVNDFQKGDIAEGYSVSREKKESFPLTVTSAQKNPTAFYLCASRYSNTEAFFGQGTRLTVV.

The chain employs TRBV6-6 and TRBJ1-1; D may be TRBD1 (6 bases). CDR1 is MNHNY, CDR2 SVGAGI, per germline (reference sequence). V was cut by 6 bases and J by 2 bases, with 13 bases left in between. The CDR3 extends over 14 amino acids. CDR3 protein: CASSPGQRNTEAFF. CDR3 nucleotide sequence: TGTGCCAGCAGCCCCGGACAGAGAAACACTGAAGCTTTCTTT.

The chain is built from TRBV18 and TRBJ2-5; the D gene is possibly TRBD2 (5 bases). The CDR3 is 17 amino acids. The germline gives CDR1 KGHSH, CDR2 LQKENI. Trimming took off 3 bases at V and 4 bases at J, with 21 bases between the two ends. The CDR3 DNA follows: TGTGCCAGCTCACCCCCCCCGGACCGACTACCCACAGAGACCCAGTACTTC. Encoded protein: CASSPPPDRLPTETQYF. Supplemented by reference TRBV18 and TRBJ2-5, the full variable domain reads NAGVMQNPRHLVRRRGQEARLRCSPMKGHSHVYWYRQLPEEGLKFMVYLQKENIIDESGMPKERFSAEFPKEGPSILRIQQVVRGDSAAYFCASSPPPDRLPTETQYFGPGTRLLVL.

The rearrangement joins TRBV6-4 to TRBJ1-1; D might be TRBD1 (5 bases). The V gene lost 6 bases and the J gene lost 3 bases, with 11 bases spanning the gap. The CDR3 spans 13 residues. Germline V gene sequence: CDR1 MRHNA, CDR2 SNTAGT. DNA for the CDR3: TGTGCCAGCAGATCTACAGGTTACACTGAAGCTTTCTTT. Protein sequence: CASRSTGYTEAFF.

The rearrangement uses TRBV18 and TRBJ1-5; possibly TRBD1 for D (5 bases). V shed 5 bases and J shed 7 bases, with 15 bases lying between them. This CDR3 has 14 residues. Germline CDR1 is KGHSH and CDR2 is LQKENI. CDR3 nucleotide sequence: TGTGCCAGCTCAAGGACACCACAACACCAGCCCCAGCATTTT. Protein: CASSRTPQHQPQHF.

The genes are TRBV25-1 and TRBJ2-3; D remains ambiguous. The CDR3 has 15 amino acids. Trimming removed 5 bases at V and 7 bases at J, with 19 bases between. Germline CDR1 MGHDK, CDR2 SYGVNS. The CDR3 sequence is CASSTIVTHRNTQYF. CDR3 bases: TGTGCCAGCAGTACGATCGTAACCCACAGAAATACGCAGTATTTT.

The chain has TRBV5-5 and TRBJ1-5; 11 nucleotides match TRBD1. Per the germline V gene, CDR1 is SGHKS and CDR2 is YYEKEE (reference sequence). The V gene end was trimmed by 1 base and the J gene end by 5 bases; junction bases not matched to a gene: 8. The CDR3 runs 17 residues. The CDR3 protein is CASSLPGQGGNDQPQHF. The DNA of the CDR3 is TGTGCCAGCAGCTTGCCGGGACAGGGGGGTAACGATCAGCCCCAGCATTTT.

This sequence joins TRBV5-4 and TRBJ1-5; D remains ambiguous. Deletions cut 3 bases from V and 3 bases from J, with 10 bases between. Germline-derived CDR1 and CDR2 are SGHNT and YYREEE (reference sequence). The CDR3 is 14 amino acids. The CDR3 region has the DNA TGTGCCAGCAGCTCAGGCCGTGACAATCAGCCCCAGCATTTT. Amino acids: CASSSGRDNQPQHF.

The chain combines TRBV7-9 with TRBJ1-4; 8 bases are a match to TRBD1. This CDR3 has 15 residues. Germline CDR1 reads SEHNR; CDR2 reads FQNEAQ (reference sequence). V trimming: 1 base; J trimming: 8 bases; junction bases outside the gene matches: 6. The CDR3 here is CASSLGPGQVEKLFF. The CDR3 nucleotides are TGTGCCAGCAGCTTAGGACCGGGACAGGTAGAAAAACTGTTTTTT.

This rearrangement joins TRBV2 to TRBJ1-1; a weak D match, TRBD1 (6 bases). Trimming took 5 bases from V and 10 from J, leaving 20 bases between them. CDR3 size: 14 residues. Germline V gene lookup returns CDR1 SNHLY and CDR2 FYNNEI. DNA of the CDR3: TGTGCCAGCAGTTCAAACAGGGCAAGGTCTTTAGCTTTCTTT. Protein sequence: CASSSNRARSLAFF.

The J gene is TRBJ1-2, the V gene TRBV7-2; unclear D gene. V lost 0 bases and J 0 bases, leaving 11 bases between the germline ends. From germline, CDR1 is SGHTA and CDR2 FQGNSA. The CDR3 runs to 16 residues. The CDR3 region has the DNA TGTGCCAGCAGCTTAGCGCCTCCCAGCGCTAACTATGGCTACACCTTC. It yields the protein CASSLAPPSANYGYTF.

This clone was found once. The genes are TRBV9 and TRBJ1-1, with D possibly TRBD1 on 5 matching bases. The CDR3 extends over 14 amino acids. Germline V lookup: CDR1 SGDLS, CDR2 YYNGEE. V lost 0 bases, J lost 7 bases, and 13 bases lay in between. CDR3 nucleotides: TGTGCCAGCAGCGTAGCAGGGTTTGAGGATGAAGCTTTCTTT. This translates into CASSVAGFEDEAFF.

This chain joins TRBV29-1 and TRBJ1-2; the D gene is possibly TRBD1 (5 bases). V was shortened by 4 bases and J by 4 bases, with 13 bases between the two germline ends. The CDR3 sequence is 13 residues long. Germline lookup yields CDR1 SQVTM and CDR2 ANQGSEA. The CDR3 sequence: CSVGQSAAYGYTF. In nucleotides, the CDR3 is TGCAGCGTTGGACAGTCGGCCGCCTATGGCTACACCTTC.

The rearrangement joins TRBV28 to TRBJ2-2, with 10 bases aligning to TRBD1. Germline V gives CDR1 MDHEN, CDR2 SYDVKM. Trimming took 3 bases from V and 4 from J; bases not matched to a gene: 8. The CDR3 consists of 17 residues. In DNA form, the CDR3 reads TGTGCCAGCAGTTTTTCCCACGGACAGGGGGTCACCGGGGAGCTGTTTTTT. It is translated as CASSFSHGQGVTGELFF.

The rearrangement uses TRBV5-1 and TRBJ2-2; TRBD2 is a possible D gene (5 bases). In germline, CDR1 is SGHRS, CDR2 YFSETQ. The germline V and J ends were trimmed by 1 base and 1 base, with 8 bases remaining between them. The CDR3 loop spans 15 amino acids. CDR3 nucleotide sequence: TGCGCCAGCAGCTTGCCCGGGAAGAACACCGGGGAGCTGTTTTTT. Its protein product is CASSLPGKNTGELFF.

This rearrangement joins TRBV4-2 to TRBJ1-2; 8 bases are shared with TRBD1. The CDR3 extends over 16 amino acids. CDR1 and CDR2 from the germline V gene are LGHNA and YNFKEQ. The V gene end was trimmed by 0 bases and the J gene end by 8 bases; junction bases not matched to a gene: 11. The CDR3 protein is CASSQDTGGPRRGYTF. As DNA, the CDR3 is TGTGCCAGCAGCCAAGACACAGGGGGGCCTAGGAGAGGCTACACCTTC.

The chain joins TRBV10-2 to TRBJ1-4; 10 bases line up with TRBD1. The CDR3 loop spans 15 amino acids. Trimming removed 2 bases from V and 8 bases from J; junction bases left unmatched: 5. Germline CDR1 and CDR2: WSHSY and SAAADI. This CDR3 reads CASSEAGTGEEKLFF. Written as DNA, the CDR3 is TGCGCCAGCAGTGAGGCCGGGACAGGGGAAGAAAAACTGTTTTTT.

Written as DNA, the CDR3 is TGTGCCAGCAGTGACTATACTAGGACAGGACTTGGATATGGCTACACCTTC. Its protein is CASSDYTRTGLGYGYTF. This sequence joins TRBV2 and TRBJ1-2; 7 bases are a match to TRBD1. With 3 bases clipped from V and 5 bases from J, the junction kept 15 bases outside the gene matches. Germline values: CDR1 SNHLY, CDR2 FYNNEI. There are 17 residues in the CDR3.

This chain uses TRBV28 with TRBJ2-1; D might be TRBD1 (5 bases). Looked up from germline, CDR1 is MDHEN and CDR2 is SYDVKM. V was cut by 2 bases and J by 7 bases, with 15 bases left in between. This CDR3 comprises 15 residues. CDR3 DNA sequence: TGTGCCAGCAGTTTAGAGTCCGCGTCAGGGAATGAGCAGTTCTTC. This gives the protein CASSLESASGNEQFF.

The genes are TRBV5-8 and TRBJ1-1, with 7 bases that match TRBD1. CDR1 and CDR2 from the germline V gene are SGHTS and YDEGEE. V dropped 5 bases and J dropped 0; count of bases not matched to a gene: 4. The CDR3 spans 14 residues. CDR3 in amino acids: CASRPGQMNTEAFF. CDR3 bases: TGTGCCAGCAGGCCGGGACAGATGAACACTGAAGCTTTCTTT.

The rearrangement uses TRBV6-1 and TRBJ2-1; 9 bases match TRBD2. The junction had 12 bases not matched to a gene; V was cut back by 2 bases and J by 7 bases. This CDR3 comprises 17 residues. Per the germline V gene, CDR1 is MNHNS and CDR2 is SASEGT. CDR3 protein: CASSEIAGGTVGNEQFF. In DNA form, the CDR3 reads TGTGCCAGCAGTGAAATCGCGGGGGGGACCGTTGGGAATGAGCAGTTCTTC.